This passage covers 27 T cell receptor beta chains from one sample sequenced in a study of shared clonotypes between healthy human individuals. Assay used: immunoSEQ multiplex PCR; TCRdb lists only in-frame clones, some missing. Among about 580,000 clones, 95% to 98% were seen once, and the ten largest hold 0.3%. CD45RO-negative cells were positively selected for CCR7, leaving out terminally differentiated effector memory CD45RA+ cells. Sequenced material: naive CD8+ T cells sorted from blood. All receptors come from a man in his thirties or forties in good health.

This sequence joins TRBV7-9 and TRBJ1-2; D is perhaps TRBD1 (6 bases). The CDR3 has 13 amino acids. Germline V gene data show CDR1 as SEHNR and CDR2 as FQNEAQ (reference sequence). The ends were cut back, 4 bases at V and 5 bases at J, with 11 bases in the middle. The CDR3 DNA follows: TGTGCCAGCAGCTCGCAGGGGCCGTATGGCTACACCTTC. Protein product: CASSSQGPYGYTF.

The J gene is TRBJ2-3, the V gene TRBV6-6; weak D call: TRBD2 (5 bases). The germline V and J ends were trimmed by 8 bases and 1 base, with 16 bases remaining between them. This CDR3 is 15 amino acids long. Looked up from germline, CDR1 is MNHNY and CDR2 is SVGAGI (reference sequence). Written as DNA, the CDR3 is TGTGCCAGCCGCCCGCGAGGGCTCGGCACAGATACGCAGTATTTT. The encoded protein is CASRPRGLGTDTQYF.

CDR3 residues: CASSQVTGGSGYEQYF. Here the CDR3 DNA reads TGTGCCAGCAGCCAAGTAACGGGAGGTAGTGGCTACGAGCAGTACTTC. The chain combines TRBV4-2 with TRBJ2-7; 7 nucleotides line up with TRBD2. With V trimmed by 1 base and J by 3 bases, 9 bases remained unmatched. The length of the CDR3 is 16 residues. Germline V gene lookup returns CDR1 LGHNA and CDR2 YNFKEQ.

This CDR3 reads CASSQDRASTDTQYF. CDR3 coding DNA: TGCGCCAGCAGCCAAGATCGGGCTAGCACAGATACGCAGTATTTT. The rearrangement joins TRBV4-3 to TRBJ2-3; D not certain. The germline V and J ends were trimmed by 0 bases and 0 bases, with 7 bases remaining between them. Germline CDR1 and CDR2: LGHNA and YSLEER. This CDR3 has 15 amino acids.

The rearrangement links TRBV7-9 to TRBJ2-7; no clear D gene. Deletions cut 2 bases from V and 1 base from J, with 15 bases between. The CDR3 loop spans 16 amino acids. Germline V lookup: CDR1 SEHNR, CDR2 FQNEAQ (reference sequence). CDR3 in DNA: TGTGCCAGCAGCTTACTCGTCGGACGGCGGTCCTACGAGCAGTACTTC. Translated: CASSLLVGRRSYEQYF.

The DNA of the CDR3 is TGTGCCAGCAGTGACATACTAGCGGGAGATCCCGAGCAGTACTTC. This gives the protein CASSDILAGDPEQYF. The chain couples TRBV2 to TRBJ2-7; 11 nucleotides align to TRBD2. In germline, CDR1 is SNHLY, CDR2 FYNNEI. Unmatched junction bases numbered 7, after V lost 3 bases and J lost 6 bases. CDR3 size: 15 residues.

The V call is TRBV5-1, the J call TRBJ2-7, with D possibly being TRBD1 or TRBD2 (5 bases each). CDR1 and CDR2 from the germline V gene are SGHRS and YFSETQ. This CDR3 is built from 14 residues. Trimming stripped 4 bases from V and 0 bases from J, with 11 bases between. The chain's CDR3 is CASSPSGTSYEQYF. For the CDR3, the DNA is TGCGCCAGCAGCCCATCCGGGACCTCCTACGAGCAGTACTTC.

The chain is built from TRBV13 and TRBJ2-1; D assignment may be TRBD1 or TRBD2 (5 bases each). V was pared by 5 bases and J by 4 bases, with 9 bases between. CDR1 and CDR2 (germline): PRHDT, FYEKMQ (reference sequence). The CDR3 loop spans 13 amino acids. CDR3 in DNA: TGTGCCAGCAGCCAGGGACCGTACAATGAGCAGTTCTTC. Translated, it gives CASSQGPYNEQFF.

This clone has just one count. V is TRBV27 and J is TRBJ2-3; TRBD2 agrees at 7 bases. Germline V gene lookup returns CDR1 MNHEY and CDR2 SMNVEV (reference sequence). The CDR3 loop spans 17 amino acids. V trimming: 4 bases; J trimming: 4 bases; junction bases outside the gene matches: 14. The CDR3 protein is CASSYPTAAGVADTQYF. As DNA, the CDR3 is TGTGCCAGCAGTTACCCCACGGCGGCGGGAGTGGCAGATACGCAGTATTTT.

DNA for the CDR3: TGTGCCAGCAGTCCATACGGCTCCGCGAACACCGGGGAGCTGTTTTTT. Encoded protein: CASSPYGSANTGELFF. The rearrangement links TRBV27 to TRBJ2-2; D is unclear. This CDR3 region has 16 residues. CDR1 and CDR2 from the germline V gene are MNHEY and SMNVEV (reference sequence). The germline V and J ends were trimmed by 5 bases and 0 bases, with 13 bases remaining between them.

The chain has TRBV28 and TRBJ1-2, with D possibly being TRBD1 (5 bases). CDR1 is MDHEN and CDR2 is SYDVKM in the germline V gene. Trimming stripped 5 bases from V and 3 bases from J, with 13 bases between. The CDR3 length is 14 residues. CDR3 nucleotide sequence: TGTGCCAGCAGTCTACAGGAGGAGGACTATGGCTACACCTTC. This sequence encodes CASSLQEEDYGYTF.

The chain is built from TRBV4-3 and TRBJ2-1; D gene uncertain. V lost 4 bases to trimming and J lost 7 bases, with 14 bases between them. Germline V gives CDR1 LGHNA, CDR2 YSLEER. This CDR3 contains 14 residues. As DNA, the CDR3 is TGCGCCAGCAGCCCCCTAGTGGGTCAGAATGAGCAGTTCTTC. It specifies CASSPLVGQNEQFF.

The V gene is TRBV7-9, the J gene TRBJ2-3; D remains ambiguous. V was shortened by 4 bases and J by 4 bases, with 21 bases between the two germline ends. The CDR3 totals 17 residues. Germline loops: CDR1 SEHNR, CDR2 FQNEAQ (reference sequence). DNA of the CDR3: TGTGCCAGCAGCTCCACCCCGGTGGGAATATTCGCAGATACGCAGTATTTT. Protein: CASSSTPVGIFADTQYF.

V usage is TRBV11-2 and J usage is TRBJ1-4; TRBD1 matches at 9 bases. This CDR3 has 16 residues. CDR1 and CDR2 (germline): SGHAT, FQNNGV. J lost 6 bases, V lost 1 base, and 6 bases had no gene match. CDR3 region: CASSLVTGTGHEKLFF. The DNA for the CDR3 is TGTGCCAGCAGCTTAGTTACCGGGACAGGGCATGAAAAACTGTTTTTT.

The chain joins TRBV27 to TRBJ2-7; D is possibly TRBD1 (6 bases). V lost 3 bases, J lost 0 bases, and 12 bases lay in between. The CDR3 runs 15 residues. CDR1 and CDR2 from the germline V gene are MNHEY and SMNVEV (reference sequence). In nucleotides, the CDR3 is TGTGCCAGCAGTTTGGCCGGGACACCCTCCTACGAGCAGTACTTC. It is translated as CASSLAGTPSYEQYF.

The chain joins TRBV9 to TRBJ2-5; the match to TRBD1 covers 10 bases. The CDR3 is made up of 16 amino acids. Per the germline V gene, CDR1 is SGDLS and CDR2 is YYNGEE. Unmatched junction bases numbered 5, after V lost 0 bases and J lost 3 bases. The chain's CDR3 is CASSVASGQGEETQYF. The DNA for the CDR3 is TGTGCCAGCAGCGTAGCTTCCGGACAGGGGGAAGAGACCCAGTACTTC.

The CDR3 loop reads CASSLIRAGGIEQFF. The DNA for the CDR3 is TGTGCCAGCAGCTTAATTAGAGCGGGAGGAATCGAGCAGTTCTTC. The chain has TRBV11-2 and TRBJ2-1; 9 positions agree with TRBD2. The V gene end was trimmed by 2 bases and the J gene end by 10 bases; junction bases not matched to a gene: 9. Germline lookup yields CDR1 SGHAT and CDR2 FQNNGV. The CDR3 loop spans 15 amino acids.

The DNA for the CDR3 is TGTGCCAGCTCACCCAGGACGGCTCCGAACACCGGGGAGCTGTTTTTT. It is translated as CASSPRTAPNTGELFF. The V call is TRBV18, the J call TRBJ2-2, with D unresolved. Germline CDR1 reads KGHSH; CDR2 reads LQKENI. The V end was cut by 3 bases, the J end by 0 bases, with 11 bases between. The CDR3 totals 16 residues.

The genes are TRBV4-3 and TRBJ2-1; TRBD2 matches 9 bases. After removal of 1 base from V and 7 bases from J, the junction contained 8 bases not matched to a gene. The CDR3 length is 16 residues. Per germline, CDR1 LGHNA and CDR2 YSLEER. CDR3: CASSQGTSVSGNEQFF. CDR3 nucleotide sequence: TGCGCCAGCAGCCAAGGGACTAGCGTATCTGGGAATGAGCAGTTCTTC.

The genes are TRBV19 and TRBJ1-1, with a possible D match to TRBD1 (5 bases). V lost 2 bases, J lost 4 bases, and 11 bases lay in between. Germline CDR1 is LNHDA and CDR2 is SQIVND (reference sequence). The CDR3 runs 14 residues. CDR3 coding DNA: TGTGCCAGTAGTATATTGGCAGGGACCACTGAAGCTTTCTTT. Amino acid sequence: CASSILAGTTEAFF.

J is TRBJ2-5 and V is TRBV11-2; 12 bases match TRBD2. CDR1 is SGHAT, CDR2 FQNNGV, per germline. The V and J ends lost 4 bases and 7 bases, in that order; junction bases with no gene match: 10. This CDR3 is built from 16 residues. The CDR3 DNA reads TGTGCCAGCAGCTCCCAGACTAGCGGGAGTTTCGGGACCCAGTACTTC. Encoded protein: CASSSQTSGSFGTQYF.

The gene calls are TRBV6-6 and TRBJ1-1, with a tentative D call TRBD1 (5 bases). The germline gives CDR1 MNHNY, CDR2 SVGAGI (reference sequence). The CDR3 extends over 13 amino acids. Trimming removed 10 bases at V and 0 bases at J, with 12 bases between. In DNA form, the CDR3 reads TGTGCCACCGGGACGGCTGTGAACACTGAAGCTTTCTTT. Translating it yields CATGTAVNTEAFF.

The V and J genes are TRBV9 and TRBJ2-1; D ambiguous. V was cut by 4 bases and J by 7 bases, with 9 bases left in between. The CDR3 covers 12 residues. Germline-derived CDR1 and CDR2 are SGDLS and YYNGEE. The CDR3 here is CASSSLRNEQFF. Here the CDR3 DNA reads TGTGCCAGCAGCAGTCTCCGGAATGAGCAGTTCTTC.

The chain uses TRBV10-2 and TRBJ1-5; no clear D gene. Germline-derived CDR1 and CDR2 are WSHSY and SAAADI. This CDR3 region has 16 residues. V dropped 0 bases and J dropped 5 bases, with 14 bases sitting between them. The CDR3 nucleotides read TGCGCCAGCAGTGAGTCAGTGGGGATAGGCCATCAGCCCCAGCATTTT. Its translation is CASSESVGIGHQPQHF.

The rearrangement links TRBV5-1 to TRBJ2-7; TRBD2 agrees at 10 bases. Germline CDR1 reads SGHRS; CDR2 reads YFSETQ. V lost 0 bases, J lost 5 bases, and 8 bases stayed unmatched. The CDR3 runs to 16 residues. The CDR3 is CASSLGPSGSQDEQYF. CDR3 bases: TGCGCCAGCAGCTTGGGTCCTAGCGGGAGTCAGGACGAGCAGTACTTC.

V and J are TRBV7-9 and TRBJ2-6; the D is unclear. This CDR3 spans 15 amino acids. From germline, CDR1 is SEHNR and CDR2 FQNEAQ (reference sequence). V lost 7 bases to trimming and J lost 1 base, with 11 bases between them. The CDR3 protein is CASTLMESGANVLTF. The CDR3 DNA reads TGTGCCAGCACCCTAATGGAATCTGGGGCCAACGTCCTGACTTTC.

The chain has TRBV19 and TRBJ1-5; D gene uncertain. There are 13 residues in the CDR3. V shed 6 bases and J shed 0 bases, with 6 bases lying between them. Germline lookup yields CDR1 LNHDA and CDR2 SQIVND (reference sequence). The CDR3 nucleotides are TGTGCCAGTAGGGAGGATAGCAATCAGCCCCAGCATTTT. As protein: CASREDSNQPQHF. Drawing the rest from reference TRBV19 and TRBJ1-5, the complete variable domain is DGGITQSPKYLFRKEGQNVTLSCEQNLNHDAMYWYRQDPGQGLRLIYYSQIVNDFQKGDIAEGYSVSREKKESFPLTVTSAQKNPTAFYLCASREDSNQPQHFGDGTRLSIL.